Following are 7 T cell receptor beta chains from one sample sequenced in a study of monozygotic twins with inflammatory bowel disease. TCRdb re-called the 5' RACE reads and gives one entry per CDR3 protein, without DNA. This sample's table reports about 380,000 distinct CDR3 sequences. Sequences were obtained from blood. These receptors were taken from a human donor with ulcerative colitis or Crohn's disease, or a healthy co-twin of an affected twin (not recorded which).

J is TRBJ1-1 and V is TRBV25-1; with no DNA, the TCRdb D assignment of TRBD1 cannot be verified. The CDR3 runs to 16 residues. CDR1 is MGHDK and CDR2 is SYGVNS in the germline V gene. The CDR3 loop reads CASSTDRVGKSTEAFF.

This CDR3 reads CSVGQGAGTGELFF. The chain combines TRBV29-1 with TRBJ2-2; TCRdb lists TRBD1, though no DNA is available to test this call. This CDR3 comprises 14 residues. Germline values: CDR1 SQVTM, CDR2 ANQGSEA.

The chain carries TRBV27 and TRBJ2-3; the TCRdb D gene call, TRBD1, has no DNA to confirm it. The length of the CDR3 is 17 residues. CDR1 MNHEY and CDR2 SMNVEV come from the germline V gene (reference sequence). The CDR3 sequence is CASSFLNRARVADTQYF.

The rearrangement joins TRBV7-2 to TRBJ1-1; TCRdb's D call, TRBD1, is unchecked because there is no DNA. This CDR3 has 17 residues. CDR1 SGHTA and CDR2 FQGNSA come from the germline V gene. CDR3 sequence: CASSLDGQGFRNTEAFF.

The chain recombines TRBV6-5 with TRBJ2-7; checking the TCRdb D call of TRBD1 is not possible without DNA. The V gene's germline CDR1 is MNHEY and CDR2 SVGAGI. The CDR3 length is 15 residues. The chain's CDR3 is CASSSHPRGTYEQYF.

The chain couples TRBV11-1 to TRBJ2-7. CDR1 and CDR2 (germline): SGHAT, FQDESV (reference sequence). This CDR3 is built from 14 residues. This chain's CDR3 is CASSLQMGSYEQYF.

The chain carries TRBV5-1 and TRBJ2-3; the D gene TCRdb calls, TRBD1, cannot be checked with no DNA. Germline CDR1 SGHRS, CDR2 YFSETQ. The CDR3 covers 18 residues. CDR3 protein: CASSFLGQGEYPSDTQYF.